Detailed here is one T cell receptor (beta chain). The data originate from a study of T cell responses to AZD1222 COVID-19 vaccine. The protocol was immunoSEQ multiplex PCR, while the TCRdb copy is restricted to in-frame clones and leaves out a portion. This table has roughly 60,000 clones, roughly 80% appearing once. This CDR3 has 14 residues. Germline V CDR1 and CDR2: SGHRS, YFSETQ. V gave up 0 bases and J gave up 1 base, with 7 bases separating them. This sequence originates from an adult who received the AZD1222 COVID-19 vaccine. V and J are TRBV5-1 and TRBJ2-5; D is ambiguous. The sequenced sample was peripheral blood, obtained 28 days after the second AZD1222 dose. The CDR3 loop is CASSLGSSQETQYF. Written as DNA, the CDR3 is TGCGCCAGCAGCTTGGGCAGCAGCCAAGAGACCCAGTACTTC.